This T cell receptor beta chain was documented in a study of CD8+ T cells in alopecia areata. Study overall: Patients in the treated group were given tofacitinib by mouth, 5 to 10 mg twice a day.

Treatment described: oral pan-JAK inhibitor, 5-10 mg twice daily. With V trimmed by 5 bases and J by 4 bases, 8 bases remained unmatched. Germline V lookup: CDR1 SGHRS, CDR2 YFSETQ. The CDR3 extends over 14 amino acids. Extracted RNA was reverse transcribed, and the resulting cDNA served as sequencing template. Produced via immunoSEQ multiplex PCR; TCRdb's table is partial and in-frame only. In the table there are 90,000 to 100,000 clones, around 60% of which are singletons. This specimen was CD8+ T cells sorted from blood, taken at week 4, from a patient treated with tofacitinib. The source is a human donor with alopecia areata. The chain is built from TRBV5-1 and TRBJ2-7, with TRBD1 matching over 8 bases. The CDR3 nucleotides read TGCGCCAGCAGACTGGACAGGGAGTGGTACGAGCAGTACTTC. Protein: CASRLDREWYEQYF. The full variable domain, rest sourced from reference TRBV5-1 and TRBJ2-7, is KAGVTQTPRYLIKTRGQQVTLSCSPISGHRSVSWYQQTPGQGLQFLFEYFSETQRNKGNFPGRFSGRQFSNSRSEMNVSTLELGDSALYLCASRLDREWYEQYFGPGTRLTVT.